This paragraph reports one T cell receptor beta chain. Its cognate antigen is unknown. Germline V gene lookup returns CDR1 KGHSH and CDR2 LQKENI. This CDR3 spans 13 amino acids. The ends were cut back, 1 base at V and 7 bases at J, with 8 bases in the middle. The source of the sample is a study of Ad26.COV2.S vaccination and SARS-CoV-2 variants. At the level of the study: Ad26.COV2.S arm of COV1001 included the donor. Ad26.COV2.S shots went into the muscle once or twice, 56 days apart.

Study outcomes and limitations: Reported post-vaccination CD8+ and CD4+ T cell responses to spike showed substantial breadth.

The treatment: around 19 received Ad26.COV2.S at low or high dose, single or two shots; 5 received placebo; per-sample allocation not given. Sample collection was performed on day 63 after the first vaccine or placebo injection. An Ad26 vector was used to express Wuhan-strain SARS-CoV-2 spike as the vaccine. Method: immunoSEQ multiplex PCR; TCRdb's copy keeps in-frame clones and lacks some. The repertoire holds roughly 700,000 clones, with about 89% as singletons. The J gene is TRBJ2-1, the V gene TRBV18, with TRBD1 as a possible D gene (5 bases). This clonotype was obtained from a person aged 18-60 years who received the Ad26.COV2.S COVID-19 vaccine or a placebo. Sequencing used peripheral blood, obtained in a trial of Ad26.COV2.S vaccine versus placebo. The CDR3 bases are TGTGCCAGCTCACCACGGGGCGAGAATGAGCAGTTCTTC. Translating it yields CASSPRGENEQFF.